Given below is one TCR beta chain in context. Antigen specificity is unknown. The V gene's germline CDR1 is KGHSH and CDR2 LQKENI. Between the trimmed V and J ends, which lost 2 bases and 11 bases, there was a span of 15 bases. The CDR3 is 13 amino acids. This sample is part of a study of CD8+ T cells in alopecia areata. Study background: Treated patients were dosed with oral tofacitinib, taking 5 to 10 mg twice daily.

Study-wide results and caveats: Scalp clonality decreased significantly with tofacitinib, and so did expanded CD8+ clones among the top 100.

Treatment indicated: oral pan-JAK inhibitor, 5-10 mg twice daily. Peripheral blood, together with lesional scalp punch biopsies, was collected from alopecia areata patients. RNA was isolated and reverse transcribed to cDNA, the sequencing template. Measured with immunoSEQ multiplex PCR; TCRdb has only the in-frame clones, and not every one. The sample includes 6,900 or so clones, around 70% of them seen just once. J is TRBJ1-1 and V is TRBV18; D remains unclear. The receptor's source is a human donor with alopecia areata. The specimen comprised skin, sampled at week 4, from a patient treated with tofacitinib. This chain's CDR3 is CASSPETPFGAFF. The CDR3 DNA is TGTGCCAGCTCACCAGAGACCCCTTTCGGCGCTTTCTTT.